This T cell receptor (beta chain) was observed in a study of T cells of healthy individuals. This clonotype was detected ten times or more. CDR1 and CDR2 from the germline V gene are SQVTM and ANQGSEA. CDR3 length: 14 amino acids. With 1 base removed from V and 2 bases from J, the gap between germline ends came to 10 bases. TCRdb called the 5' RACE reads again in MiXCR, with one record for every CDR3 protein. The sample has fewer than 70,000 distinct CDR3 sequences, over 12% seen once. The receptor's source is a human donor in good health. The rearrangement uses TRBV29-1 and TRBJ2-3; D call uncertain. Written as DNA, the CDR3 is TGCAGCGTTGAAGTTTCCCGCTACACAGATACGCAGTATTTT. Residues: CSVEVSRYTDTQYF.